A single sample gave rise to the 24 T cell receptor beta chains below, sequenced in a study of beta chain features in type 1 diabetes. Findings and limits, study-wide: Across all four CD4+ subsets, people with type 1 diabetes showed modestly shorter TCRB CDR3s.

The investigators reverse transcribed all of the isolated RNA, so they sequenced expressed TCRB transcripts. The protocol was immunoSEQ multiplex PCR, while the TCRdb copy is restricted to in-frame clones and leaves out a portion. The table shows about 180,000 clones, with approximately 8.1% occurring only once. The antigens of these receptors remain unknown. The sample taken for sequencing was central memory CD4+ T cells from blood. These receptors were taken from a man aged 18 to 29 with type 1 diabetes.

The chain recombines TRBV18 with TRBJ2-7, with 7 bases lining up with TRBD1. This CDR3 is built from 15 residues. V gave up 3 bases and J gave up 3 bases; unmatched junction bases: 8. Germline V gives CDR1 KGHSH, CDR2 LQKENI. The CDR3 sequence: CASSPSGTASYEQYF. As DNA, the CDR3 is TGTGCCAGCTCACCTTCCGGGACAGCAAGCTACGAGCAGTACTTC. The variable domain in full, with the rest retrieved from reference TRBV18 and TRBJ2-7, is NAGVMQNPRHLVRRRGQEARLRCSPMKGHSHVYWYRQLPEEGLKFMVYLQKENIIDESGMPKERFSAEFPKEGPSILRIQQVVRGDSAAYFCASSPSGTASYEQYFGPGTRLTVT.

This clone was detected a few times. The chain couples TRBV28 to TRBJ2-7; 7 positions match TRBD2. V trimming: 4 bases; J trimming: 7 bases; junction bases outside the gene matches: 4. The germline gives CDR1 MDHEN, CDR2 SYDVKM. The CDR3 runs 12 residues. In DNA form, the CDR3 reads TGTGCCAGCAGTTCGACTAGCCGGGAGCAGTACTTC. This translates into CASSSTSREQYF.

V gene TRBV29-1 combines with J gene TRBJ1-2; 7 positions match TRBD1. CDR3 length: 13 amino acids. CDR1 and CDR2 (germline): SQVTM, ANQGSEA. V lost 7 bases, J lost 4 bases, and 9 bases stayed unmatched. The CDR3 spells CSASTGTLYGYTF. The CDR3 coding sequence is TGCAGCGCTTCGACAGGGACCCTCTATGGCTACACCTTC.

This clone was seen a handful of times. The V and J genes are TRBV5-4 and TRBJ2-2, with 7 bases fitting TRBD2. The V gene end was trimmed by 0 bases and the J gene end by 0 bases; junction bases not matched to a gene: 2. Germline values: CDR1 SGHNT, CDR2 YYREEE (reference sequence). The CDR3 covers 16 residues. This CDR3 reads CASSLGGRANTGELFF. The CDR3 region has the DNA TGTGCCAGCAGCTTGGGAGGGAGGGCGAACACCGGGGAGCTGTTTTTT.

The chain has TRBV15 and TRBJ2-5; 12 nucleotides agree with TRBD2. The length of the CDR3 is 18 residues. V shed 2 bases, J shed 5 bases, and the junction held 12 bases outside the gene matches. Germline V gene data show CDR1 as LNHNV and CDR2 as YYDKDF (reference sequence). CDR3 coding DNA: TGTGCCACCAGCAGAACTCGTCGGACTAGCGGGGTCACTGAGACCCAGTACTTC. Translation: CATSRTRRTSGVTETQYF.

The genes are TRBV28 and TRBJ2-7; D ambiguous. The CDR3 spans 13 residues. V dropped 6 bases and J dropped 2 bases, with 11 bases sitting between them. Germline loops: CDR1 MDHEN, CDR2 SYDVKM. CDR3 DNA sequence: TGTGCCAGCAGACGGGTCGATACCTACGAGCAGTACTTC. Residues: CASRRVDTYEQYF.

This rearrangement joins TRBV2 to TRBJ2-2; the D gene is possibly TRBD2 (6 bases). V gave up 7 bases and J gave up 5 bases, with 11 bases separating them. This CDR3 comprises 13 residues. CDR1 is SNHLY, CDR2 FYNNEI, per germline. CDR3 in amino acids: CASKDAGTGELFF. The CDR3, as DNA: TGTGCCAGCAAGGATGCGGGGACCGGGGAGCTGTTTTTT.

A few counts support this clone. This sequence joins TRBV18 and TRBJ1-1, with 10 positions matching TRBD1. There are 16 residues in the CDR3. Germline V CDR1 and CDR2: KGHSH, LQKENI. The trim removed 2 bases at V and 2 bases at J, leaving 5 bases unmatched. In DNA, the CDR3 is TGTGCCAGCTCACCAGGGACAGGGGTTTTTAACACTGAAGCTTTCTTT. Translating gives CASSPGTGVFNTEAFF.

This clone came up a few times. The rearrangement links TRBV28 to TRBJ1-1; D uncertain. With 8 bases removed from V and 10 bases from J, the gap between germline ends came to 14 bases. The CDR3 is 11 residues long. CDR1 and CDR2 from the germline V gene are MDHEN and SYDVKM. In DNA form, the CDR3 reads TGTGCCAGCTGCAGCGAAATTCCAGCTTTCTTT. Translating gives CASCSEIPAFF. The variable domain in full, completed from reference TRBV28 and TRBJ1-1, reads DVKVTQSSRYLVKRTGEKVFLECVQDMDHENMFWYRQDPGLGLRLIYFSYDVKMKEKGDIPEGYSVSREKKERFSLILESASTNQTSMYLCASCSEIPAFFGQGTRLTVV.

This clone was counted a few times. This chain uses TRBV4-1 with TRBJ2-5; D gene uncertain. The germline gives CDR1 MGHRA, CDR2 YSYEKL. CDR3 length equals 15 residues. V shed 2 bases and J shed 4 bases, with 14 bases lying between them. The CDR3 nucleotides are TGCGCCAGCAGCCAAAATCCTCAGCGAGGAGAGACCCAGTACTTC. This translates into CASSQNPQRGETQYF.

This clone was observed a handful of times. The chain combines TRBV6-5 with TRBJ1-2; D remains unclear. The CDR3 runs to 14 residues. Trimming removed 5 bases at V and 0 bases at J, with 10 bases between. The germline V gene has CDR1 MNHEY and CDR2 SVGAGI. CDR3 nucleotides: TGTGCCAGCAGTCAACTATATACTAACTATGGCTACACCTTC. Translation gives CASSQLYTNYGYTF.

The rearrangement links TRBV20-1 to TRBJ2-5; D unresolved. V gave up 1 base and J gave up 4 bases, with 4 bases separating them. Germline V gene data show CDR1 as DFQATT and CDR2 as SNEGSKA (reference sequence). This CDR3 comprises 11 residues. The chain's CDR3 is CSARARETQYF. DNA of the CDR3: TGCAGTGCTAGAGCCCGAGAGACCCAGTACTTC.

A few counts support this clone. The chain employs TRBV30 and TRBJ2-3; D is unclear. Per germline, CDR1 GTSNPN and CDR2 SVGIG (reference sequence). CDR3 length: 12 amino acids. Trimming took off 4 bases at V and 1 base at J, with 6 bases between the two ends. In nucleotides, the CDR3 is TGTGCCTGGACCCCCGGCACAGATACGCAGTATTTT. Translation: CAWTPGTDTQYF.

The chain is built from TRBV7-2 and TRBJ2-5; 10 bases map to TRBD2. The CDR3 has 15 amino acids. CDR1 and CDR2 (germline): SGHTA, FQGNSA. V trimming: 3 bases; J trimming: 5 bases; junction bases outside the gene matches: 6. CDR3 loop: CASSFTSGTRETQYF. For the CDR3, the DNA is TGTGCCAGCAGCTTCACTAGCGGGACAAGGGAGACCCAGTACTTC.

This clone was detected a few times. This chain uses TRBV5-4 with TRBJ1-2; possibly TRBD1 for D (6 bases). The CDR3 is 13 amino acids. V was clipped by 2 bases and J by 6 bases, with 11 bases between them. Germline loops: CDR1 SGHNT, CDR2 YYREEE (reference sequence). The CDR3 nucleotides are TGTGCCAGCAGCTTTACAGGGTCCCATGGCTACACCTTC. It codes for CASSFTGSHGYTF.

This clone has a single count. The gene calls are TRBV5-4 and TRBJ1-6; 9 bases align to TRBD1. This CDR3 has 17 residues. Trimming removed 4 bases from V and 5 bases from J; junction bases left unmatched: 10. The germline V gene has CDR1 SGHNT and CDR2 YYREEE (reference sequence). The CDR3 region has the DNA TGTGCCAGCAGCAAGGCAACAGGGGGCTTGAATAATTCACCCCTCCACTTT. As protein: CASSKATGGLNNSPLHF.

This clone was found once. The chain uses TRBV9 and TRBJ2-2; the D is unclear. Trimming left V 0 bases short and J 3 bases short, with 18 bases between. This CDR3 is built from 18 residues. Germline V gene lookup returns CDR1 SGDLS and CDR2 YYNGEE. The CDR3 sequence: CASSVALRSSRDTGELFF. Here the CDR3 DNA reads TGTGCCAGCAGCGTAGCTTTGAGGTCTTCCCGGGACACCGGGGAGCTGTTTTTT.

The V call is TRBV5-6, the J call TRBJ2-1; 7 bases align to TRBD2. The ends lost 3 bases at V and 15 bases at J; junction bases unmatched: 12. Germline V gene lookup returns CDR1 SGHDT and CDR2 YYEEEE. The CDR3 runs to 13 residues. In DNA, the CDR3 is TGTGCCAGCAGCTCGAATCGACTAGCTGGCGGGTTCTTC. Translated, it gives CASSSNRLAGGFF.

The CDR3 sequence: CASSRGPRVNTEAFF. The CDR3 nucleotides read TGCGCCAGCAGCCGAGGTCCCCGGGTGAACACTGAAGCTTTCTTT. V gene TRBV4-1 combines with J gene TRBJ1-1; D remains ambiguous. This CDR3 is built from 15 residues. The germline V gene encodes CDR1 MGHRA and CDR2 YSYEKL. Trimming pared 4 bases from V and 0 bases from J, leaving 12 bases between.

The CDR3 sequence: CASSSPVAVGNTQYF. CDR3 sequence (DNA): TGTGCCAGCAGTTCCCCGGTAGCGGTGGGAAATACGCAGTATTTT. The genes are TRBV28 and TRBJ2-3; tentative D call: TRBD2 (6 bases). CDR1 is MDHEN and CDR2 is SYDVKM in the germline V gene. The germline V and J ends were trimmed by 4 bases and 7 bases, with 18 bases remaining between them. This CDR3 has 15 amino acids.

The table lists this clone with a few counts. The chain joins TRBV28 to TRBJ2-5, with TRBD1 matching over 9 bases. V lost 2 bases and J lost 3; bases outside the gene matches: 4. The CDR3 spans 15 residues. The germline gives CDR1 MDHEN, CDR2 SYDVKM. The CDR3 region is CASSLPQGAKETQYF. As DNA, the CDR3 is TGTGCCAGCAGTTTACCACAGGGGGCAAAAGAGACCCAGTACTTC. The variable domain in full, with the rest retrieved from reference TRBV28 and TRBJ2-5, is DVKVTQSSRYLVKRTGEKVFLECVQDMDHENMFWYRQDPGLGLRLIYFSYDVKMKEKGDIPEGYSVSREKKERFSLILESASTNQTSMYLCASSLPQGAKETQYFGPGTRLLVL.

This chain links TRBV27 with TRBJ2-7; 10 bases fit TRBD2. The germline CDR1 and CDR2 sequences are MNHEY and SMNVEV (reference sequence). Trimming removed 3 bases from V and 4 bases from J; junction bases left unmatched: 6. CDR3 size: 15 residues. The CDR3 region is CASSFAAGGLYEQYF. DNA for the CDR3: TGTGCCAGCAGTTTTGCAGCGGGAGGGCTATACGAGCAGTACTTC.

V usage is TRBV7-9 and J usage is TRBJ2-1, with 9 bases matching TRBD2. In germline, CDR1 is SEHNR, CDR2 FQNEAQ (reference sequence). The CDR3 is made up of 17 amino acids. Losses at the gene ends were 0 bases for V and 4 bases for J; bases not matched to a gene: 7. CDR3 protein: CASSLASRGGDYNEQFF. Written as DNA, the CDR3 is TGTGCCAGCAGCTTAGCTAGCCGCGGGGGGGATTACAATGAGCAGTTCTTC. The whole variable domain, remainder taken from reference TRBV7-9 and TRBJ2-1, is DTGVSQNPRHKITKRGQNVTFRCDPISEHNRLYWYRQTLGQGPEFLTYFQNEAQLEKSRLLSDRFSAERPKGSFSTLEIQRTEQGDSAMYLCASSLASRGGDYNEQFFGPGTRLTVL.

The CDR3: CAWTRHNYGYTF. The CDR3, as DNA: TGTGCCTGGACCAGGCATAACTATGGCTACACCTTC. J is TRBJ1-2 and V is TRBV30, with D unclear. The CDR3 is 12 residues long. With 4 bases removed from V and 1 base from J, the gap between germline ends came to 7 bases. CDR1 is GTSNPN, CDR2 SVGIG, per germline (reference sequence).